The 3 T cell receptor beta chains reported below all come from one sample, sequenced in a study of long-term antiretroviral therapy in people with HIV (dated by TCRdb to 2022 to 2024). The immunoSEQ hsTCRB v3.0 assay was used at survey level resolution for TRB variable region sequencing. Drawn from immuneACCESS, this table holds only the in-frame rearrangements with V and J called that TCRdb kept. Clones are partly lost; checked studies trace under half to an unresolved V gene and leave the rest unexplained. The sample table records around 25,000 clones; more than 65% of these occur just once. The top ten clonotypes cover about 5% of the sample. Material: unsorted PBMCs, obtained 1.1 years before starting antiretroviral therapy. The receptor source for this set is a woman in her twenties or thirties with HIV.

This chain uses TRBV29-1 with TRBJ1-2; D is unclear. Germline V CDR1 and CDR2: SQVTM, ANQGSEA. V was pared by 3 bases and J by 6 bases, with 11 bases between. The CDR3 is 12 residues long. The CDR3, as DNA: TGCAGCGTTGACGACCAGTCGGATGGCTACACCTTC. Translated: CSVDDQSDGYTF.

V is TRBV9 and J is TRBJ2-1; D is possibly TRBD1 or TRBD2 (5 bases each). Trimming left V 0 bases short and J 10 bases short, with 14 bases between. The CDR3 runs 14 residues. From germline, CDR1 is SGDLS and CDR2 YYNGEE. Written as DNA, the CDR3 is TGTGCCAGCAGCGTAGTATTCGGGGCAAGAGAGCAGTTCTTC. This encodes CASSVVFGAREQFF. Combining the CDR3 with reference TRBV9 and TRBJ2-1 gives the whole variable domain DSGVTQTPKHLITATGQRVTLRCSPRSGDLSVYWYQQSLDQGLQFLIQYYNGEERAKGNILERFSAQQFPDLHSELNLSSLELGDSALYFCASSVVFGAREQFFGPGTRLTVL.

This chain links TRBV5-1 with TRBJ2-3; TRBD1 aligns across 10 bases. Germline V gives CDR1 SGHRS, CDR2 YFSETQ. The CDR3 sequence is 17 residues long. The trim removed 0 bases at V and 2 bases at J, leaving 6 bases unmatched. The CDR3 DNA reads TGCGCCAGCAGCTTGGGGGACAGGGGATCGAACACAGATACGCAGTATTTT. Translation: CASSLGDRGSNTDTQYF.